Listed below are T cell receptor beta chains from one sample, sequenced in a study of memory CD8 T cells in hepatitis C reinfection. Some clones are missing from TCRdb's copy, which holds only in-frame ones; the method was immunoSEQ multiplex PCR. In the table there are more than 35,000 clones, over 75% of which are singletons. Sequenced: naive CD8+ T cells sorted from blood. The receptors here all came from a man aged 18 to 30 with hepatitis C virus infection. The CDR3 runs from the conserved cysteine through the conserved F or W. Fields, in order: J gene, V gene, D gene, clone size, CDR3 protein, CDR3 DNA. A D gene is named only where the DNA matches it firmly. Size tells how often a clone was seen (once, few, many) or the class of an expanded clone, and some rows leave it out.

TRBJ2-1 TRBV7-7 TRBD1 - CASSQGPGQGHNEQFF TGTGCCAGCAGCCAAGGTCCGGGACAGGGCCACAATGAGCAGTTCTTC
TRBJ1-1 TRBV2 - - CASSPYSPPEAFF TGTGCCAGCAGTCCCTACTCGCCCCCTGAAGCTTTCTTT
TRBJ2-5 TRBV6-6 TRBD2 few CASSYSLAEETQYF TGTGCCAGCAGTTACTCCCTAGCGGAGGAGACCCAGTACTTC
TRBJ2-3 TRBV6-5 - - CASSPRLVTDTQYF TGTGCCAGCAGCCCGAGACTAGTTACCGATACGCAGTATTTT
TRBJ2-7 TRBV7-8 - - CASSFAGYYEQYF TGTGCCAGCAGCTTTGCGGGTTACTACGAGCAGTACTTC
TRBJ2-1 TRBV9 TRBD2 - CASSLAGGPNEQFF TGTGCCAGCAGCCTAGCGGGAGGGCCCAATGAGCAGTTCTTC
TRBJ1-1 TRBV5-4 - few CASSPTGNTEAFF TGTGCCAGCAGCCCGACAGGGAACACTGAAGCTTTCTTT
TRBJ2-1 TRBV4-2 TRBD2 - CASSQDWIAGGVENEQFF TGTGCCAGCAGCCAAGATTGGATAGCGGGAGGAGTAGAAAATGAGCAGTTCTTC
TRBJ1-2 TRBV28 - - CASSPPDSHFYGYTF TGTGCCAGCAGCCCGCCGGACAGTCATTTCTATGGCTACACCTTC
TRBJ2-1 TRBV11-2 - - CASSLGAGFNNEQFF TGTGCCAGCAGCTTAGGGGCAGGGTTTAACAATGAGCAGTTCTTC
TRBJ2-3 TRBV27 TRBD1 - CASSQGQAGDTQYF TGTGCCAGCAGCCAAGGACAGGCCGGAGATACGCAGTATTTT
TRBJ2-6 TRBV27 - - CASSQLVSGANVLTF TGTGCCAGCAGCCAACTAGTTTCTGGGGCCAACGTCCTGACTTTC
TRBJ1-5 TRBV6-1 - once CASSGDRTQPQHF TGTGCCAGCAGTGGGGATCGGACACAGCCCCAGCATTTT
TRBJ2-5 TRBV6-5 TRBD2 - CASSLVGGAGETQYF TGTGCCAGCAGTTTAGTCGGGGGGGCCGGGGAGACCCAGTACTTC
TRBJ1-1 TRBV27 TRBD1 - CASSFVGGGNTEAFF TGTGCCAGCAGTTTTGTAGGGGGCGGGAACACTGAAGCTTTCTTT
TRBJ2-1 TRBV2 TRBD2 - CASRWSGGGAYEQFF TGTGCCAGCAGGTGGTCTGGCGGGGGGGCATATGAGCAGTTCTTC
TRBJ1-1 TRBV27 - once CASSLMSPRDTEAFF TGTGCCAGCAGTTTAATGAGCCCTCGGGACACTGAAGCTTTCTTT
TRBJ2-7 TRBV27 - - CASSLSTGTLEQYF TGTGCCAGCAGTTTATCGACAGGCACTCTCGAGCAGTACTTC
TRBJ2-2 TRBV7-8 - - CASSQGWGGIGELFF TGTGCCAGCTCTCAGGGGTGGGGCGGAATAGGGGAGCTGTTTTTT
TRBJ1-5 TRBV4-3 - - CASSQEFNQPQHF TGCGCCAGCAGCCAGGAGTTCAATCAGCCCCAGCATTTT
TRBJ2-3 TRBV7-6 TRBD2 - CASSLTSGVFTDTQYF TGTGCCAGCAGCCTTACTAGCGGGGTATTCACAGATACGCAGTATTTT
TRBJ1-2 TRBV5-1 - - CASSYGTGFDGYTF TGCGCCAGCAGCTACGGAACAGGGTTCGATGGCTACACCTTC
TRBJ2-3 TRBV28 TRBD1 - CASIPGQGTSDTQYF TGTGCCAGCATCCCGGGACAGGGAACCTCCGATACGCAGTATTTT
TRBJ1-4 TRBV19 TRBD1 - CASSIGQGNEKLFF TGTGCCAGTAGTATAGGACAGGGTAATGAAAAACTGTTTTTT
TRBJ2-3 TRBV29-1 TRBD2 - CSVETGTSGRYTDTQYF TGCAGCGTTGAAACCGGGACTAGCGGGAGATACACAGATACGCAGTATTTT
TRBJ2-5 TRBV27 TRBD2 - CASSPGGLVETQYF TGTGCCAGCAGTCCTGGAGGACTAGTGGAGACCCAGTACTTC
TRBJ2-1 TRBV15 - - CATSSTRLDDEQFF TGTGCCACCAGCTCTACAAGACTAGACGATGAGCAGTTCTTC
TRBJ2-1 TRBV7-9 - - CASNDGQSSYNEQFF TGTGCCAGCAACGACGGACAGAGCTCCTACAATGAGCAGTTCTTC
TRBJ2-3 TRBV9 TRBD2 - CASSVAPSGGADTQYF TGTGCCAGCAGCGTAGCTCCTAGCGGGGGGGCAGATACGCAGTATTTT
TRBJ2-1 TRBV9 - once CASSVGGGQSSYNEQFF TGTGCCAGCAGCGTAGGAGGGGGACAAAGCTCCTACAATGAGCAGTTCTTC
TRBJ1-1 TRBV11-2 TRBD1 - CASSASTGLGTEAFF TGTGCCAGCAGCGCCTCGACAGGGTTGGGCACTGAAGCTTTCTTT
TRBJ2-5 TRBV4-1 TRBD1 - CASSQGPGQGEVETQYF TGCGCCAGCAGCCAAGGTCCCGGACAGGGGGAGGTCGAGACCCAGTACTTC
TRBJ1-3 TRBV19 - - CASSISGSPGNTIYF TGTGCCAGTAGTATATCAGGCAGTCCAGGAAACACCATATATTTT
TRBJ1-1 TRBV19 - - CASSIHLSSEAFF TGTGCCAGTAGTATCCACCTGAGCTCTGAAGCTTTCTTT
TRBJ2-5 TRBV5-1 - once CASSRVGETQYF TGCGCCAGCAGCCGGGTTGGTGAGACCCAGTACTTC
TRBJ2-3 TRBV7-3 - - CASSLSSTDTQYF TGTGCCAGCAGCTTATCTAGCACAGATACGCAGTATTTT
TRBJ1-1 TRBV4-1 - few CASSPQGAEAFF TGCGCCAGCAGCCCCCAGGGTGCTGAAGCTTTCTTT
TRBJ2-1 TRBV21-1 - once CASSNPSGSSYNEQFF TGTGCCAGCAGCAACCCTAGCGGGAGCTCCTACAATGAGCAGTTCTTC
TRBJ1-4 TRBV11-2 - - CASSLDLRVATNEKLFF TGTGCCAGCAGCTTAGATCTGAGGGTTGCAACTAATGAAAAACTGTTTTTT
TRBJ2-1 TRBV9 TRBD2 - CASSAGTTPRDEQFF TGTGCCAGCAGCGCTGGGACTACTCCTAGGGATGAGCAGTTCTTC
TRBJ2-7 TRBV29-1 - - CSVEGAYEQYF TGCAGCGTTGAAGGCGCTTACGAGCAGTACTTC